This T cell receptor beta chain came from a study of blood T cell repertoires in COVID-19. Study background: Sources were T cells, B-cell-depleted T cells, or PBMCs; the material itself was cDNA or gDNA.

TCRdb's copy holds only in-frame clones and misses some; the assay was immunoSEQ multiplex PCR. The sample includes about 200,000 clones, approximately 81% of them seen just once. The CDR3 extends over 14 amino acids. V lost 4 bases to trimming and J lost 5 bases, with 10 bases between them. Germline V lookup: CDR1 SGHRS, CDR2 YFSETQ. The chain combines TRBV5-1 with TRBJ1-6; D is unresolved. The sequencing sample was made of peripheral blood. This TCR came from a woman of 80 years or more with acute or convalescent COVID-19. CDR3 in DNA: TGCGCCAGCAGCCAAAGGACTGATAATTCACCCCTCCACTTT. It specifies CASSQRTDNSPLHF.